This section outlines one T cell receptor beta chain sequence together with its context. This clone was seen more than once but under ten times. The antigen this receptor binds is unknown. No quality values exist for individual bases; no much larger clone is one base distant. These data are taken from a study of blood T cell repertoires in COVID-19 (TCRdb year 2020). Broadly, across the study: Samples covering the acute and convalescent phases of COVID-19 were provided by collaborators in the United States, Italy and Spain. The material from the prospective study consisted of cDNA or gDNA derived from T cells, B-cell-depleted T cells, or PBMCs. Subjects who had been exposed to COVID-19, were actively infected with it, or had recovered from it provided the deeply sampled blood TCRbeta repertoires that made up the dataset. The repertoires were released in a freely available public database intended as a resource for research on the immune response to SARS-CoV-2. The samples were drawn from the first 160 participants of the ongoing ImmuneRACE study and from some 1,300 subjects provided by 6 global collaborators. The sample metadata nearly always contained a de-identified subject ID, COVID-19 status, age in years and sex. Where available, HLA class I and class II types were taken from metadata supplied by the sample provider and were not determined by assay-based typing. Points the paper makes about the study in general: Clinical and demographic metadata were provided uncurated, with the amount varying by source and participant.

Here V drops 1 base and J drops 7 bases, and the junction holds 10 bases not matched to any gene. Per the germline V gene, SGHAT is the CDR1 and FQNNGV is the CDR2. From the cysteine through the phenylalanine, the CDR3 covers 17 amino acids. The kept DNA is CDR3 alone, 51 bases in frame from the first base. TCRbeta CDR3 regions were amplified from genomic DNA by means of the immunoSEQ Assay, a bias-controlled multiplex PCR. As for the original processing: Nucleated cell counts per sample were estimated from amplification of reference gene primers within the assay. Sequence reads were collapsed and filtered to measure the absolute abundance of every unique TCRbeta CDR3 rearrangement. Productive Simpson clonality was computed per sample as the square root of Simpson's diversity index over productive rearrangements. As stored in TCRdb, this immuneACCESS dataset retains in-frame rearrangements with V and J assigned. A fraction of the clones does not appear; measured against another copy, unresolved V genes explain less than half of the discrepancy, and the remainder lacks a known reason. V and J calls plus clone size are reproduced from that table; the DNA served to infer D and trimming. The sample profile shows tens of thousands of clones; 83% of them were found once. The ten largest make up under 35% of the sample.

Collaborating institutions collected whole blood in K2EDTA tubes following their own protocols. Collaborator samples were shipped for TCRbeta analysis as frozen whole blood, isolated PBMCs, or DNA extracted from either sample type. The receptor's source is a woman older than 75 with acute or convalescent COVID-19. Sequencing was carried out using peripheral blood. The chain is made from TRBV11-2 and TRBJ2-1, and 10 junctional nucleotides match TRBD2. The nucleotide sequence is TGTGCCAGCAGCTTAGTGTTCGGAGCGGGAGGGGAGAATGAGCAGTTCTTC. Translation gives CASSLVFGAGGENEQFF. Supplemented by the reference TRBV11-2 and TRBJ2-1 proteins around the CDR3, the complete variable domain is EAGVAQSPRYKIIEKRQSVAFWCNPISGHATLYWYQQILGQGPKLLIQFQNNGVVDDSQLPKDRFSAERLKGVDSTLKIQPAKLEDSAVYLCASSLVFGAGGENEQFFGPGTRLTVL.